This is a list of T cell receptor beta chains from one sample in a study of cytomegalovirus exposure and HLA in healthy donors. The data were produced by immunoSEQ multiplex PCR, yet TCRdb's version contains in-frame clones alone and is incomplete. The repertoire table contains tens of thousands of clones. The specimen sequenced was PBMCs. The source is a male donor in good health and CMV-seronegative. Each CDR3 is given with its conserved first and last residue. Each record gives: J gene, CDR3 length, V gene, clone size, D gene, CDR3 DNA, CDR3 protein. A D gene is named only where the DNA matches it firmly. The size field is filled for only some rows; it gives once, few, many or a size class.

TRBJ2-2 15 TRBV19 . . TGTGCCACCTCCTCGGCCCCTCGGAGAGCCGGGGAGCTGTTTTTT CATSSAPRRAGELFF
TRBJ1-5 14 TRBV28 . . TGTGCCAGCATCGAGGGGGATTTCGATCAGCCCCAGCATTTT CASIEGDFDQPQHF
TRBJ1-5 12 TRBV18 . . TGTGCCAGCTCACTCCAGGAGGGGCCCCAGCATTTT CASSLQEGPQHF
TRBJ2-1 13 TRBV10-3 . TRBD1 TGTGCCATCGGAGGACAGGGGACAGATGAGCAGTTCTTC CAIGGQGTDEQFF
TRBJ1-5 17 TRBV19 . . TGTGCCAGTACAATTCAAATGGTGACGAGACACAATCAGCCCCAGCATTTT CASTIQMVTRHNQPQHF
TRBJ1-1 13 TRBV18 . . TGTGCCAGCTCAGCGGGACGGGACACTGAAGCTTTCTTT CASSAGRDTEAFF
TRBJ1-4 11 TRBV29-1 . . TGCAGCGTTGAGGAGGTGGGAAAACTGTTTTTT CSVEEVGKLFF
TRBJ2-3 13 TRBV6-6 . . TGTGCCAGCAGCCCCCGGGGGTGGAATACGCAGTATTTT CASSPRGWNTQYF
TRBJ1-5 14 TRBV2 . TRBD1 TGTGCCAGCAGCGGGACAGGGGGCTATCAGCCCCAGCATTTT CASSGTGGYQPQHF
TRBJ2-2 16 TRBV7-6 . . TGTGCCAGCAGCCTTGCAGGGGACAAATACACCGGGGAGCTGTTTTTT CASSLAGDKYTGELFF
TRBJ2-7 13 TRBV11-3 . TRBD1 TGTGCCAGCAGCAGCGGACAGGGTCTCGAGCAGTACTTC CASSSGQGLEQYF
TRBJ2-7 16 TRBV5-1 . TRBD1 TGCGCCAGCAGCTTGGGACAGGGGGGTCCCTCCTACGAGCAGTACTTC CASSLGQGGPSYEQYF
TRBJ1-5 12 TRBV7-9 . TRBD1 TGTGCCAGCAGCGCAGGGGGTCAGCCCCAGCATTTT CASSAGGQPQHF
TRBJ2-4 13 TRBV7-9 . . TGTGCCAGCAGCTTACAGGCTTCGGACATTCAGTACTTC CASSLQASDIQYF
TRBJ1-2 15 TRBV6-5 . TRBD1 TGTGCCAGCAGTTACCCGGGACAGACTAACTATGGCTACACCTTC CASSYPGQTNYGYTF
TRBJ2-1 16 TRBV10-2 . TRBD2 TGCGCCAGCAGTCCCAGGACTAGCGGGAGGGGTTATGAGCAGTTCTTC CASSPRTSGRGYEQFF
TRBJ1-2 12 TRBV7-9 . . TGTGCCAGCAGCTTAGAGGGGGTAGGCTACACCTTC CASSLEGVGYTF
TRBJ2-3 16 TRBV27 . . TGTGCCAGCAGTCCCCTGGCGGGGGCTAGCACAGATACGCAGTATTTT CASSPLAGASTDTQYF
TRBJ2-7 17 TRBV6-1 . TRBD2 TGTGCCAGCAGTGATGTCCTAGCGGGAGAGCGTAGGTACGAGCAGTACTTC CASSDVLAGERRYEQYF
TRBJ1-1 14 TRBV19 . TRBD1 TGTGCCAGCGCCAGGGACAGGACTTACACTGAAGCTTTCTTT CASARDRTYTEAFF
TRBJ2-1 15 TRBV5-1 . TRBD2 TGCGCCAGCAGCTGGGTGGGGGAGGGCTACAATGAGCAGTTCTTC CASSWVGEGYNEQFF
TRBJ2-3 14 TRBV2 . TRBD2 TGTGCCACCATTAGCGGGAGTGAAGCAGATACGCAGTATTTT CATISGSEADTQYF
TRBJ1-3 11 TRBV10-3 medium-sized . TGTGCCATCAGTCAGGGGAACACCATATATTTT CAISQGNTIYF
TRBJ2-1 13 TRBV11-3 . TRBD2 TGTGCCAGCAGGGGACTAGACCTTAATGAGCAGTTCTTC CASRGLDLNEQFF
TRBJ2-3 16 TRBV4-1 . TRBD1 TGCGCCAGCAGTCACGACAGGGATACTCTTACAGATACGCAGTATTTT CASSHDRDTLTDTQYF
TRBJ2-7 14 TRBV7-6 . . TGTGCCAGCAGCTCCTACGGTTCCACCTACGAGCAGTACTTC CASSSYGSTYEQYF
TRBJ2-6 16 TRBV14 . . TGTGCCAGCAGCCAAGAGCAGGGCTTTAGGGCCAACGTCCTGACTTTC CASSQEQGFRANVLTF
TRBJ2-2 17 TRBV7-2 . . TGTGCCAGCAGCTTACTTTGGCGGAGAACGAACACCGGGGAGCTGTTTTTT CASSLLWRRTNTGELFF
TRBJ2-7 13 TRBV6-5 . . TGTGCCAGCACCCTGGGCAGGTCCTACGAGCAGTACTTC CASTLGRSYEQYF
TRBJ2-7 18 TRBV5-5 . TRBD2 TGTGCCAGCAGCCGGGGACTAGCGGGATACACCTCAACCTACGAGCAGTACTTC CASSRGLAGYTSTYEQYF
TRBJ2-3 11 TRBV5-6 . TRBD1 TGTGTCAGCAGCATGACAGGGACGCAGTATTTT CVSSMTGTQYF
TRBJ2-1 15 TRBV7-9 . . TGTGCCAGCAGGGAACGACTCAGCTCCTACAATGAGCAGTTCTTC CASRERLSSYNEQFF
TRBJ1-1 12 TRBV11-3 . . TGTGCCAGCAGCCGAGGGAACACTGAAGCTTTCTTT CASSRGNTEAFF
TRBJ2-1 13 TRBV25-1 . . TGTGCCAGCAGTGTACTGGTTGGCAATGAGCAGTTCTTC CASSVLVGNEQFF
TRBJ1-1 12 TRBV2 . . TGTGCCAGTCAGGTAATGAACACTGAAGCTTTCTTT CASQVMNTEAFF
TRBJ1-6 14 TRBV5-1 . . TGCGCCAGCCCCTGGGAGGGTCGTAATTCACCCCTCCACTTT CASPWEGRNSPLHF
TRBJ2-3 13 TRBV7-2 . . TGTGCCAGCAGCGCAAGCTTTCCCGATACGCAGTATTTT CASSASFPDTQYF
TRBJ2-5 16 TRBV7-8 . TRBD2 TGTGCCAGCAGCGGGCCTAGCGGGAGCTTAGTAGAGACCCAGTACTTC CASSGPSGSLVETQYF
TRBJ2-2 16 TRBV18 . . TGTGCCAGCTCACCGCTTGCTAGCCGACACACCGGGGAGCTGTTTTTT CASSPLASRHTGELFF
TRBJ2-7 13 TRBV5-1 . . TGCGCCAGCAGCTTGTTCGGGCCGGCGGGGCAGTACTTC CASSLFGPAGQYF
TRBJ1-5 14 TRBV2 . . TGTGCCAGCAGGGCAAACAGGGCCAATCAGCCCCAGCATTTT CASRANRANQPQHF
TRBJ1-4 15 TRBV7-9 . . TGTGCCAGCAGCCCGACGACAGCACTTAATGAAAAACTGTTTTTT CASSPTTALNEKLFF
TRBJ2-3 15 TRBV5-1 . TRBD1 TGCGCCAGCAGCCGCGAGGGACAGGGTTCAGATACGCAGTATTTT CASSREGQGSDTQYF
TRBJ1-1 15 TRBV10-3 . TRBD1 TGTGCCATCAGGGTGGACAGGGTCCCCTTCGGGGAAGCTTTCTTT CAIRVDRVPFGEAFF
TRBJ1-1 15 TRBV5-1 . TRBD1 TGCGCCAGCAGTTTAGGACAGGGCCGACGATCCGAAGCTTTCTTT CASSLGQGRRSEAFF
TRBJ1-1 14 TRBV7-8 . TRBD1 TGTGCCAGCAGTCTCACAGGGGGAAACACTGAAGCTTTCTTT CASSLTGGNTEAFF
TRBJ1-1 17 TRBV28 . TRBD1 TGTGCCAGCAGCCCCCGGGGGACAGGGAAAGGTTACGCTGAAGCTTTCTTT CASSPRGTGKGYAEAFF
TRBJ1-5 15 TRBV6-1 . . TGTGCCAGCAGTGAAGCGCGCAGGACTAATCAGCCCCAGCATTTT CASSEARRTNQPQHF